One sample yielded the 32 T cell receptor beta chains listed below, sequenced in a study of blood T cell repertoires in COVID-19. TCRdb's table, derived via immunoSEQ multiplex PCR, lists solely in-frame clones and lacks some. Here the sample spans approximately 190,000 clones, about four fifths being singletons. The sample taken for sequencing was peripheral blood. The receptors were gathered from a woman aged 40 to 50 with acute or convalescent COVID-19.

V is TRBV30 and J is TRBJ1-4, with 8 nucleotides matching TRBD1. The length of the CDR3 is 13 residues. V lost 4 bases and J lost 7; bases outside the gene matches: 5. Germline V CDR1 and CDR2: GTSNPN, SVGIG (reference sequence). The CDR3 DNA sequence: TGTGCCTGGACAACAGGGGGGGGTGAAAAACTGTTTTTT. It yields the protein CAWTTGGGEKLFF.

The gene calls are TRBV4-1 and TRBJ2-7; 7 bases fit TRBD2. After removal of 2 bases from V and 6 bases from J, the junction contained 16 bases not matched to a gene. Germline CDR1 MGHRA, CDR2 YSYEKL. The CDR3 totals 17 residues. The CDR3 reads CASSQILVAGAIREQYF. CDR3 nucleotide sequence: TGCGCCAGCAGCCAAATCCTTGTAGCGGGCGCTATACGCGAGCAGTACTTC.

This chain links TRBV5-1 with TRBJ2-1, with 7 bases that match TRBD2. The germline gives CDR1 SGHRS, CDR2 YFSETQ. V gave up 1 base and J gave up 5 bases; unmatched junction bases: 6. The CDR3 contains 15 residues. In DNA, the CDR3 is TGCGCCAGCAGCTTGATGGCTAGCGGAAACAATGAGCAGTTCTTC. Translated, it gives CASSLMASGNNEQFF.

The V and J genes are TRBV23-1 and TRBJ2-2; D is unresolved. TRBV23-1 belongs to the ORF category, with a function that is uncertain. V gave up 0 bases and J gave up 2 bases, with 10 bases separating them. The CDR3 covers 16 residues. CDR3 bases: TGCGCCAGCAGTCAATCCCCCTACAGTAACACCGGGGAGCTGTTTTTT. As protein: CASSQSPYSNTGELFF.

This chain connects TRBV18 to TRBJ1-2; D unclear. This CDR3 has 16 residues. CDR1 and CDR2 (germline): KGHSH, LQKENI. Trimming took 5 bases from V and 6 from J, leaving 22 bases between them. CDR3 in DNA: TGTGCCAGCTCATCGACCCCCACACGAGGGCGAGATGGCTACACCTTC. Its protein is CASSSTPTRGRDGYTF. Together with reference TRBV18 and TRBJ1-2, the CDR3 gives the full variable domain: NAGVMQNPRHLVRRRGQEARLRCSPMKGHSHVYWYRQLPEEGLKFMVYLQKENIIDESGMPKERFSAEFPKEGPSILRIQQVVRGDSAAYFCASSSTPTRGRDGYTFGSGTRLTVV.

DNA for the CDR3: TGTGCCAGCAGTTCCGGCGACAGACCCTACGAGCAGTACTTC. Encoded protein: CASSSGDRPYEQYF. This chain uses TRBV6-5 with TRBJ2-7; possibly TRBD1 for D (5 bases). V was trimmed by 4 bases and J by 2 bases, leaving 12 bases between them. CDR1 is MNHEY, CDR2 SVGAGI, per germline. The CDR3 sequence is 14 residues long.

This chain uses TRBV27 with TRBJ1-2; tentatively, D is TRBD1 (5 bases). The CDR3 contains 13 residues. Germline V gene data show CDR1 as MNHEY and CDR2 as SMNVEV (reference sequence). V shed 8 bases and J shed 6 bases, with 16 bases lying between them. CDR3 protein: CASHSGLRDGYTF. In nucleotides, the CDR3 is TGTGCCAGCCACAGTGGTCTCAGGGATGGCTACACCTTC.

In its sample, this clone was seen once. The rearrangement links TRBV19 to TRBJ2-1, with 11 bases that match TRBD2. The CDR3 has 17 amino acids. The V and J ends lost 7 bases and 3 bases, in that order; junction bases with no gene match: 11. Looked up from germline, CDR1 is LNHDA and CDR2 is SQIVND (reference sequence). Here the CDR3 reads CASTDGSGTSGYNEQFF. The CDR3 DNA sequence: TGTGCCAGTACCGATGGATCCGGGACTAGCGGCTACAATGAGCAGTTCTTC.

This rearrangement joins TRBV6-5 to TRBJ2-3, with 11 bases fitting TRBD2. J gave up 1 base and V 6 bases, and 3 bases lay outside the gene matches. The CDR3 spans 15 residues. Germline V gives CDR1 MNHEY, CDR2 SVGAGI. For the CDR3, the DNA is TGTGCCAGCAGCCGACTAGCGGGACGCACAGATACGCAGTATTTT. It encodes CASSRLAGRTDTQYF.

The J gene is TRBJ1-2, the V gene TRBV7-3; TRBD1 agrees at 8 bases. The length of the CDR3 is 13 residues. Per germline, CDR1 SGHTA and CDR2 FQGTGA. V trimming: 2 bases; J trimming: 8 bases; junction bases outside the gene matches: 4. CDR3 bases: TGTGCCAGCAGCTTACAACAGGGGGTAGGCTACACCTTC. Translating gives CASSLQQGVGYTF.

CDR3 protein: CASSLGLAGSQETQYF. Written as DNA, the CDR3 is TGTGCCAGCAGTCTGGGACTAGCGGGTTCCCAAGAGACCCAGTACTTC. The genes are TRBV27 and TRBJ2-5; TRBD2 agrees at 12 bases. V was pared by 5 bases and J by 1 base, with 5 bases of the junction left unmatched. This CDR3 comprises 16 residues. The germline CDR1 and CDR2 sequences are MNHEY and SMNVEV (reference sequence).

The CDR3 DNA is TGTGCCAGCTACCCAGGGGGGCACCAGGGCCTCAATGAGCAGTTCTTC. This sequence encodes CASYPGGHQGLNEQFF. The genes are TRBV28 and TRBJ2-1; the D gene is possibly TRBD1 (7 bases). Germline CDR1 is MDHEN and CDR2 is SYDVKM. With 8 bases removed from V and 6 bases from J, the gap between germline ends came to 23 bases. The CDR3 is 16 residues long.

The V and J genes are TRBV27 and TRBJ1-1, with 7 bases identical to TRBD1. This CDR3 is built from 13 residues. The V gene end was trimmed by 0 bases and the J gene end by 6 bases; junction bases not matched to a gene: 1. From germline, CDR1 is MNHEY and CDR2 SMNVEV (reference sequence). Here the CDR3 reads CASSLSGGPEAFF. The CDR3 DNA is TGTGCCAGCAGTTTATCAGGGGGCCCTGAAGCTTTCTTT.

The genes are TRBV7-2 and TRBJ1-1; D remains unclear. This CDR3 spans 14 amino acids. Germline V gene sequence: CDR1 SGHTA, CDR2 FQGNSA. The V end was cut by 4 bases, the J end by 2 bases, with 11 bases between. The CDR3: CASSSSVANTEAFF. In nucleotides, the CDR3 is TGTGCCAGCAGCTCGTCTGTAGCTAACACTGAAGCTTTCTTT.

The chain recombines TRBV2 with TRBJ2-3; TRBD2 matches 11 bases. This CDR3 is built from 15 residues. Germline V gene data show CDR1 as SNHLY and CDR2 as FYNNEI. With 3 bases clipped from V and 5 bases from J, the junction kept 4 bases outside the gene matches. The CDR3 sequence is CASSDIGTSGDTQYF. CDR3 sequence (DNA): TGTGCCAGCAGTGATATCGGGACTAGCGGAGATACGCAGTATTTT.

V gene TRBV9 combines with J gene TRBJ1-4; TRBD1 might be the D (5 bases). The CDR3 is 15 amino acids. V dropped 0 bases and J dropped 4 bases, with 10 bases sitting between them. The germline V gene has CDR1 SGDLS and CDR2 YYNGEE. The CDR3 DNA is TGTGCCAGCAGCGTAGGGGGGGACTATAATGAAAAACTGTTTTTT. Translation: CASSVGGDYNEKLFF.

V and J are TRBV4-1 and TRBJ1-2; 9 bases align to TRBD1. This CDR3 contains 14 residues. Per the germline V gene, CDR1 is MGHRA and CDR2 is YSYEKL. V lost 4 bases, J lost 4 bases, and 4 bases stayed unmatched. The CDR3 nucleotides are TGCGCCAGCAGCCCTCCGGGACAGGGCTATGGCTACACCTTC. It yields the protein CASSPPGQGYGYTF.

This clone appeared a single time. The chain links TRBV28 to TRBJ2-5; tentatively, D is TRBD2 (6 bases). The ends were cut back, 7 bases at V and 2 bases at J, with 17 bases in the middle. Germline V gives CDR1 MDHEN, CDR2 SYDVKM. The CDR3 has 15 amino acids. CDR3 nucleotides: TGTGCCAGCACTGGGGCGGGGCGAGGGCAAGAGACCCAGTACTTC. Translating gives CASTGAGRGQETQYF.

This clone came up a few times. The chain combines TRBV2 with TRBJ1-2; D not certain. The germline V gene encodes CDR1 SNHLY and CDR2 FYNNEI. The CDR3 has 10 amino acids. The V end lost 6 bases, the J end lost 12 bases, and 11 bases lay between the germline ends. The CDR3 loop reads CASRDSSHTF. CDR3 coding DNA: TGTGCCAGCAGGGACTCCTCTCACACCTTC.

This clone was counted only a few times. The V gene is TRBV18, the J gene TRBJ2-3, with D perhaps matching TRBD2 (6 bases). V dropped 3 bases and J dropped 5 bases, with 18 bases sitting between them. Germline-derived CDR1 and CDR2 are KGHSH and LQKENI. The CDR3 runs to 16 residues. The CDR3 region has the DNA TGTGCCAGCTCACCTAGTCTCCCAGCCGGGGGAGATACGCAGTATTTT. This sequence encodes CASSPSLPAGGDTQYF.

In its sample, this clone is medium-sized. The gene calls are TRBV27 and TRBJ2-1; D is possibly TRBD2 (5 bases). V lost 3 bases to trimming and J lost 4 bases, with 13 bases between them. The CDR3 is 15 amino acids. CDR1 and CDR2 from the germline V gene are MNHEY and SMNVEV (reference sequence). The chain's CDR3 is CASSLFGELYNEQFF. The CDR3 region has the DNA TGTGCCAGCAGTTTGTTCGGGGAATTATACAATGAGCAGTTCTTC.

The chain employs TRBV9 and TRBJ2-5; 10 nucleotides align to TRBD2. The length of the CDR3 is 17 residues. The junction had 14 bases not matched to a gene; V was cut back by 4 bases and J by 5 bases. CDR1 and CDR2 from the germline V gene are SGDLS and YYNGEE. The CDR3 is CASSRGEASGRGETQYF. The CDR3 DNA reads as TGTGCCAGCAGCCGGGGGGAGGCTAGCGGGAGAGGTGAGACCCAGTACTTC.

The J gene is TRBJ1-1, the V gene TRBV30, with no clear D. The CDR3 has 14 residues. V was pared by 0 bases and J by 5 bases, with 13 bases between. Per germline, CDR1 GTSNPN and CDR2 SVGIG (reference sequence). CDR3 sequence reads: CAWSVGGIGTEAFF. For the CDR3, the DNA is TGTGCCTGGAGTGTTGGCGGTATAGGAACTGAAGCTTTCTTT.

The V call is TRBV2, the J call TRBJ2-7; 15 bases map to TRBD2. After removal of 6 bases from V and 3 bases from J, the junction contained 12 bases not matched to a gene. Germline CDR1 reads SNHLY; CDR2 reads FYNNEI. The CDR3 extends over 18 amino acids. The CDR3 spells CASREGLAGGRNFYEQYF. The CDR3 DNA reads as TGTGCCAGCAGGGAGGGACTAGCGGGGGGCAGAAACTTCTACGAGCAGTACTTC.

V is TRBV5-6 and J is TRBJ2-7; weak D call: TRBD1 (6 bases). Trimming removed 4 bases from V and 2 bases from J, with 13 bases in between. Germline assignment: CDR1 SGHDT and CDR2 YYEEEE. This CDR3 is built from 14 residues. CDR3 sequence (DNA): TGTGCCAGCAGCGTAGGGGACAAGCCCTACGAGCAGTACTTC. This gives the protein CASSVGDKPYEQYF.

Written as DNA, the CDR3 is TGTGCCAGCAGTTTGGCTGGACAGGTCTCTGGAAACACCATATATTTT. Amino acids: CASSLAGQVSGNTIYF. The rearrangement links TRBV28 to TRBJ1-3; TRBD1 matches at 7 bases. V was pared by 3 bases and J by 0 bases, with 5 bases of the junction left unmatched. The CDR3 has 16 residues. The germline CDR1 and CDR2 sequences are MDHEN and SYDVKM.

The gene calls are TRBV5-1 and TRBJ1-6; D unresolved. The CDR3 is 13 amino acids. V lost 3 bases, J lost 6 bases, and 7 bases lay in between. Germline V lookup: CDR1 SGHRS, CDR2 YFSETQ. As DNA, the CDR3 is TGCGCCAGCAGCTCCAGTTTTAATTCACCCCTCCACTTT. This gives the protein CASSSSFNSPLHF.

CDR3 sequence (DNA): TGTGCCAGCAAACCGGGACAGGGCCACAGTGAGCAGTTCTTC. This translates into CASKPGQGHSEQFF. The J gene is TRBJ2-1, the V gene TRBV4-2; 9 positions agree with TRBD1. J was trimmed by 9 bases and V by 7 bases; bases with no gene match: 10. The germline CDR1 and CDR2 sequences are LGHNA and YNFKEQ. This CDR3 region has 14 residues.

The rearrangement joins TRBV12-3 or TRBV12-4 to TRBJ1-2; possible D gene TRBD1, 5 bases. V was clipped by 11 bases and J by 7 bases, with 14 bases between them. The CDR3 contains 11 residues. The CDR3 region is CAVPGGAGYTF. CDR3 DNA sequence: TGTGCCGTTCCGGGGGGAGCTGGCTACACCTTC.

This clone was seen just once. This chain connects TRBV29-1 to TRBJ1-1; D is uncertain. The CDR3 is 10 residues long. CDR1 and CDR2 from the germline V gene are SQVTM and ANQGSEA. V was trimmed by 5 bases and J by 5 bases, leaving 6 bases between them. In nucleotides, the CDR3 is TGCAGCGTTTGGAGGACTGAAGCTTTCTTT. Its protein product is CSVWRTEAFF.

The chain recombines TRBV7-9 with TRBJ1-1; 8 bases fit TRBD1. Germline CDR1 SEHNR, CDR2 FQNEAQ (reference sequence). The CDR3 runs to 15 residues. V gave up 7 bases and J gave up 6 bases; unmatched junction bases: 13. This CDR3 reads CASTPRNQGASEAFF. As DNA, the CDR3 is TGTGCCAGCACCCCTCGAAACCAGGGGGCCTCTGAAGCTTTCTTT.

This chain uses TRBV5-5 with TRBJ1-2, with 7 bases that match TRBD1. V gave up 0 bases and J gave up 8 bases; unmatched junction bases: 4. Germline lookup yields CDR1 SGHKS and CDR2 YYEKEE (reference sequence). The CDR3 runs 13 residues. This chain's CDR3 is CASSLGQGVGYTF. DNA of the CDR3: TGTGCCAGCAGCTTGGGCCAGGGGGTAGGCTACACCTTC.